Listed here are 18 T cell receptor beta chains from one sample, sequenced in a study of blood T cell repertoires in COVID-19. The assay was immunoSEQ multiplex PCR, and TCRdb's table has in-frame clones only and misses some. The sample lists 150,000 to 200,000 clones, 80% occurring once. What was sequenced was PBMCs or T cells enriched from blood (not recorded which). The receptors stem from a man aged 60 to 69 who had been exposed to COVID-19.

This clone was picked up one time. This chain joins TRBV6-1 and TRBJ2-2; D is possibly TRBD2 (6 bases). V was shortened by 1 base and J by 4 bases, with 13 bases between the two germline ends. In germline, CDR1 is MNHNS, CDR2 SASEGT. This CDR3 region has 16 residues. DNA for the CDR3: TGTGCCAGCAGTGAAGTCCTGGGGAGGACCACCGGGGAGCTGTTTTTT. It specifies CASSEVLGRTTGELFF.

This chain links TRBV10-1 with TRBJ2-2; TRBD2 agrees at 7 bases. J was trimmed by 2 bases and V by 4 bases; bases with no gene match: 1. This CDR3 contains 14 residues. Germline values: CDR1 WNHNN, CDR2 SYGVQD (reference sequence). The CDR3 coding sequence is TGCGCCAGCAGTGGGGAGGGAAACACCGGGGAGCTGTTTTTT. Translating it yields CASSGEGNTGELFF.

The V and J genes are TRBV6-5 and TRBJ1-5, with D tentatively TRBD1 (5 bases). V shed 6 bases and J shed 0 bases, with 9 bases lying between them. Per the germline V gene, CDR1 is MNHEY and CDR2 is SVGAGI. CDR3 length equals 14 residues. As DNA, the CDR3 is TGTGCCAGCAGCACAGGCCTTAGCAATCAGCCCCAGCATTTT. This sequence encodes CASSTGLSNQPQHF.

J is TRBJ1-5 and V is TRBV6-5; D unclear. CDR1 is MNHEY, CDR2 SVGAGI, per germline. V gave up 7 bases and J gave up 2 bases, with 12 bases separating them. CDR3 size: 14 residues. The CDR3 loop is CASTVTGGNQPQHF. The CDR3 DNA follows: TGTGCCAGCACCGTAACCGGGGGCAATCAGCCCCAGCATTTT.

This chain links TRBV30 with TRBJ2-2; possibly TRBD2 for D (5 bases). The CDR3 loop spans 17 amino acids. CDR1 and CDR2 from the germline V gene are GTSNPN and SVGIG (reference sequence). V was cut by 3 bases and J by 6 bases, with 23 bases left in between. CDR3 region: CAWSRTRRLASSGELFF. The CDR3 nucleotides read TGTGCCTGGAGCCGAACCCGTCGTCTAGCATCGTCCGGGGAGCTGTTTTTT.

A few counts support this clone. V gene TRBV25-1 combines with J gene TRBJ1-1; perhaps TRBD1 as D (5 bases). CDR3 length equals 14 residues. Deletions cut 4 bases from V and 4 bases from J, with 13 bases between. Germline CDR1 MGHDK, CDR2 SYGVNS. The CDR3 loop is CASSATTVSTEAFF. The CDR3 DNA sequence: TGTGCCAGCAGTGCTACGACAGTTTCCACTGAAGCTTTCTTT.

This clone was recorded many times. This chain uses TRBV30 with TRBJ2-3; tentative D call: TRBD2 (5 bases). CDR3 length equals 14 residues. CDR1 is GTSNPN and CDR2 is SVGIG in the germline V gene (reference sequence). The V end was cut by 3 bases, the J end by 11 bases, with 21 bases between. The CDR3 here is CAWRSRDTVFGQYF. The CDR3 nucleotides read TGTGCCTGGAGGAGTCGGGATACCGTCTTTGGGCAGTATTTT.

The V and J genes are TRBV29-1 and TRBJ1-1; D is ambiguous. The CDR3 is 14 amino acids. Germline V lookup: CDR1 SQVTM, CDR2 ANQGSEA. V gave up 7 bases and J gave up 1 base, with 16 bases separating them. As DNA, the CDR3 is TGCAGCGCCGAGGCTCGGGCGGGGAACACTGAAGCTTTCTTT. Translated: CSAEARAGNTEAFF.

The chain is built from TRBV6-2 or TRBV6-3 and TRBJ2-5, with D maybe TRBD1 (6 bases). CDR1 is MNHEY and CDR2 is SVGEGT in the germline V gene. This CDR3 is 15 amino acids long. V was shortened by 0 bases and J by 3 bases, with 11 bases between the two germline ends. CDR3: CASSYSGQIEETQYF. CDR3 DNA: TGTGCCAGCAGTTACTCGGGACAAATAGAAGAGACCCAGTACTTC.

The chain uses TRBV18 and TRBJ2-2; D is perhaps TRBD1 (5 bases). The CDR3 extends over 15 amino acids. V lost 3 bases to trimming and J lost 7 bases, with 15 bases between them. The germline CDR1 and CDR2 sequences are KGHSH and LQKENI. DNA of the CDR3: TGTGCCAGCTCACCGCTTGACAGCAGGAACGGGGAGCTGTTTTTT. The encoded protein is CASSPLDSRNGELFF.

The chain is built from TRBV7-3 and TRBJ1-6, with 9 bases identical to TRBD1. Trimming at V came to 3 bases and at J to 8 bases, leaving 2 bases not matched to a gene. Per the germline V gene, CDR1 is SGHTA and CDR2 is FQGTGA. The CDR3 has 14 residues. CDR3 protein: CASSFWDRDSPLHF. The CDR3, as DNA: TGTGCCAGCAGCTTTTGGGACAGGGATTCACCCCTCCACTTT.

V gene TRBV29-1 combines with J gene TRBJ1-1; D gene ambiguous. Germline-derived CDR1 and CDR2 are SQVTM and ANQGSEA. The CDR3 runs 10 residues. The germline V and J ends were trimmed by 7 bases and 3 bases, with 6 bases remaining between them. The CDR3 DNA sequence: TGCAGCGCCCGGGACACTGAAGCTTTCTTT. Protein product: CSARDTEAFF.

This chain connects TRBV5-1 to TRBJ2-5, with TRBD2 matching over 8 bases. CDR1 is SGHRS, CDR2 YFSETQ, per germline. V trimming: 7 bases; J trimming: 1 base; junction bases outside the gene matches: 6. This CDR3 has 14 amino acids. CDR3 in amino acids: CASGRGGPQETQYF. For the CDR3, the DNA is TGCGCCAGCGGCCGGGGGGGGCCCCAAGAGACCCAGTACTTC.

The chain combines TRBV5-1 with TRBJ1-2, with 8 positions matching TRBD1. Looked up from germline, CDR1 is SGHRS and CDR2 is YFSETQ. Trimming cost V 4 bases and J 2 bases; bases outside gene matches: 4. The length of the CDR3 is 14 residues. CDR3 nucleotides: TGCGCCAGCAGCCCGGGACAGGAGAACTATGGCTACACCTTC. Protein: CASSPGQENYGYTF.

CDR3 sequence: CASSEIPGGETQYF. The CDR3 DNA follows: TGTGCCAGCAGTGAAATCCCAGGGGGAGAGACCCAGTACTTC. This sequence joins TRBV6-1 and TRBJ2-5; 7 positions match TRBD1. With 2 bases clipped from V and 4 bases from J, the junction kept 4 bases outside the gene matches. CDR1 and CDR2 from the germline V gene are MNHNS and SASEGT. The length of the CDR3 is 14 residues.

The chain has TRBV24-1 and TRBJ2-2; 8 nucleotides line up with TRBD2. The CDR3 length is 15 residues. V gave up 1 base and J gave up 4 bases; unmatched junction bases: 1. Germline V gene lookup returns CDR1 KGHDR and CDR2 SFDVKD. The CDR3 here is CATSDFAGGTGELFF. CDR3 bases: TGTGCCACCAGTGATTTTGCGGGGGGCACCGGGGAGCTGTTTTTT.

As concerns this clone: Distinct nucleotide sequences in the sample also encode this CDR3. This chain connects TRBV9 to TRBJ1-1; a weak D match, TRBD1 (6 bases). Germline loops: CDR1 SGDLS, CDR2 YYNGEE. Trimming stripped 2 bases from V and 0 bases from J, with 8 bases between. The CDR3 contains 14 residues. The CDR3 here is CASSVGGVNTEAFF. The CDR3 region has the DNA TGTGCCAGCAGCGTTGGGGGCGTGAACACTGAAGCTTTCTTT.

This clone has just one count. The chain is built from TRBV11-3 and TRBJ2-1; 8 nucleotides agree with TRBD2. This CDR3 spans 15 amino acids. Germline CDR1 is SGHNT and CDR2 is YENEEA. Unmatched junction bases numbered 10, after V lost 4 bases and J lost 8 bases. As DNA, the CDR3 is TGTGCCAGCAGCTCAAGCGGGAGAGTTGGGGATGAGCAGTTCTTC. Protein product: CASSSSGRVGDEQFF.